This T cell receptor beta chain was captured by sequencing in a study of blood T cell repertoires in COVID-19. The overall study: Acute-phase and convalescent COVID-19 samples originated in the United States, Italy and Spain.

Assignments of participants to cohorts depended upon their own reported clinical history. Resolution of symptoms, clearance, or two negative PCRs was present in recovered Cohort 3 donors. The assay was immunoSEQ multiplex PCR, and TCRdb's table has in-frame clones only and misses some. The sample has hundreds of thousands of clones; about 82% are singletons. This CDR3 is built from 15 residues. Trimming took off 1 base at V and 4 bases at J, with 10 bases between the two ends. Per germline, CDR1 SEHNR and CDR2 FQNEAQ (reference sequence). Specimen: PBMCs or T cells enriched from blood (not recorded which). This receptor was taken from a woman aged 45-60 years who had recovered from COVID-19. The genes are TRBV7-9 and TRBJ1-4; the D is unclear. The CDR3 here is CASSLVTEYNEKLFF. The CDR3 nucleotides are TGTGCCAGCAGCTTAGTCACAGAATATAATGAAAAACTGTTTTTT.